This T cell receptor (beta chain) was sequenced during a study of shared clonotypes between healthy human individuals. Study as a whole: Aged between 18 and 49, the donors were a couple of women and three men. Each donor's CD8 memory used one plate, CD8 naive two, each CD4 subset three.

Selected positively for CCR7 and CD45RO-negative, naive CD8 cells excluded terminally differentiated effector memory CD45RA+ cells. This clone has a single count. What it binds is not known. Study-wide findings and caveats: Shared clonotypes across all four donors exceeded non-shared ones in generation probability. What naive subsets generally showed was a larger estimated richness than memory subsets showed.

The V end lost 1 base, the J end lost 8 bases, and 9 bases lay between the germline ends. This CDR3 comprises 13 residues. The germline V gene has CDR1 SEHNR and CDR2 FQNEAQ (reference sequence). The assay was immunoSEQ multiplex PCR, and TCRdb's table has in-frame clones only and misses some. The repertoire holds some 740,000 clones, with 92% as singletons. This TCR came from a young man in good health. Sequences were obtained from naive CD8+ T cells sorted from blood. The gene calls are TRBV7-9 and TRBJ2-1; D might be TRBD2 (5 bases). Here the CDR3 reads CASSLGLSDEQFF. DNA of the CDR3: TGTGCCAGCAGCTTAGGACTATCGGATGAGCAGTTCTTC. Full variable domain (missing parts from reference TRBV7-9 and TRBJ2-1): DTGVSQNPRHKITKRGQNVTFRCDPISEHNRLYWYRQTLGQGPEFLTYFQNEAQLEKSRLLSDRFSAERPKGSFSTLEIQRTEQGDSAMYLCASSLGLSDEQFFGPGTRLTVL.